The 30 T cell receptor beta chains reported below all come from one sample, sequenced in a study of ipilimumab plus nivolumab after autologous stem cell transplantation. Sequencing was performed with immunoSEQ multiplex PCR; in TCRdb, only in-frame clones are kept and a portion is missing. The repertoire consists of about 16,000 clones, with about 81% occurring once and the leading ten covering roughly 19%. The starting material was PBMCs, obtained in a trial of ipilimumab plus nivolumab as post-transplant consolidation. The receptors originated from a male donor with diffuse large B-cell lymphoma.

CDR3 sequence: CASSPDSTYGYTF. The CDR3, as DNA: TGTGCCAGCTCGCCCGACAGTACCTATGGCTACACCTTC. This chain connects TRBV18 to TRBJ1-2; maybe TRBD1 (5 bases). Germline V gene sequence: CDR1 KGHSH, CDR2 LQKENI. CDR3 length: 13 residues. V was cut by 6 bases and J by 4 bases, with 12 bases left in between.

The chain couples TRBV2 to TRBJ1-1; no reliable D call. Germline loops: CDR1 SNHLY, CDR2 FYNNEI. Trimming removed 7 bases at V and 0 bases at J, with 6 bases between. The CDR3 runs 12 residues. The CDR3 here is CASKAMNTEAFF. The CDR3 DNA follows: TGTGCCAGCAAGGCCATGAACACTGAAGCTTTCTTT. The full variable domain, with the rest looked up from reference TRBV2 and TRBJ1-1, is EPEVTQTPSHQVTQMGQEVILRCVPISNHLYFYWYRQILGQKVEFLVSFYNNEISEKSEIFDDQFSVERPDGSNFTLKIRSTKLEDSAMYFCASKAMNTEAFFGQGTRLTVV.

This rearrangement joins TRBV5-1 to TRBJ2-5, with unresolved D. The V gene lost 4 bases and the J gene lost 5 bases, with 12 bases spanning the gap. The CDR3 is made up of 13 amino acids. Per germline, CDR1 SGHRS and CDR2 YFSETQ. The CDR3: CASSRAMSETQYF. In DNA, the CDR3 is TGCGCCAGCAGCCGAGCGATGAGCGAGACCCAGTACTTC. The full variable domain, with the rest looked up from reference TRBV5-1 and TRBJ2-5, is KAGVTQTPRYLIKTRGQQVTLSCSPISGHRSVSWYQQTPGQGLQFLFEYFSETQRNKGNFPGRFSGRQFSNSRSEMNVSTLELGDSALYLCASSRAMSETQYFGPGTRLLVL.

The chain combines TRBV4-1 with TRBJ2-6; D unresolved. The CDR3 has 16 residues. Germline values: CDR1 MGHRA, CDR2 YSYEKL. Trimming pared 6 bases from V and 0 bases from J, leaving 12 bases between. In nucleotides, the CDR3 is TGCGCCAGCAGTGAGTCGTTGGGCTCTGGGGCCAACGTCCTGACTTTC. This sequence encodes CASSESLGSGANVLTF.

The chain carries TRBV6-5 and TRBJ1-2; 7 bases agree with TRBD1. Trimming removed 0 bases from V and 6 bases from J; junction bases left unmatched: 7. Looked up from germline, CDR1 is MNHEY and CDR2 is SVGAGI. The CDR3 is 15 amino acids. Here the CDR3 reads CASSYSRQGVNGYTF. Written as DNA, the CDR3 is TGTGCCAGCAGTTACTCTCGACAGGGAGTCAATGGCTACACCTTC.

The V call is TRBV6-1, the J call TRBJ2-1; 9 nucleotides line up with TRBD1. V trimming: 3 bases; J trimming: 3 bases; junction bases outside the gene matches: 3. Per germline, CDR1 MNHNS and CDR2 SASEGT. The length of the CDR3 is 15 residues. CDR3 in DNA: TGTGCCAGCAGTGAGGGGACAGGGATCTACAATGAGCAGTTCTTC. Its translation: CASSEGTGIYNEQFF.

This chain links TRBV9 with TRBJ2-7; D is undetermined. Trimming shortened V by 2 bases and J by 2 bases, and 14 bases separated the two germline ends. The germline V gene encodes CDR1 SGDLS and CDR2 YYNGEE. There are 15 residues in the CDR3. The CDR3 DNA reads as TGTGCCAGCAGCGTTCTAGGAGATCCAACCTACGAGCAGTACTTC. Protein product: CASSVLGDPTYEQYF.

The chain recombines TRBV19 with TRBJ2-5; TRBD2 is a possible D gene (5 bases). Germline V gene lookup returns CDR1 LNHDA and CDR2 SQIVND (reference sequence). Trimming removed 4 bases from V and 5 bases from J, with 11 bases in between. This CDR3 has 13 amino acids. The CDR3 spells CASSNIPGETQYF. The CDR3 DNA is TGTGCCAGTAGTAATATCCCGGGGGAGACCCAGTACTTC. Based on the CDR3 plus reference TRBV19 and TRBJ2-5, the full variable domain is DGGITQSPKYLFRKEGQNVTLSCEQNLNHDAMYWYRQDPGQGLRLIYYSQIVNDFQKGDIAEGYSVSREKKESFPLTVTSAQKNPTAFYLCASSNIPGETQYFGPGTRLLVL.

This chain links TRBV2 with TRBJ1-1; TRBD1 aligns across 9 bases. The CDR3 runs 13 residues. V lost 9 bases, J lost 0 bases, and 2 bases stayed unmatched. Germline CDR1 and CDR2: SNHLY and FYNNEI. For the CDR3, the DNA is TGTGCCAGGGGACAGGGTATGAACACTGAAGCTTTCTTT. It specifies CARGQGMNTEAFF.

This clone was picked up a small number of times. Other DNA sequences within the sample encode an identical CDR3. J is TRBJ1-2 and V is TRBV19; D unresolved. This CDR3 region has 12 residues. Trimming stripped 2 bases from V and 4 bases from J, with 5 bases between. CDR1 is LNHDA, CDR2 SQIVND, per germline (reference sequence). The CDR3: CASSISVYGYTF. For the CDR3, the DNA is TGTGCCAGTAGTATATCAGTCTATGGCTACACCTTC.

The rearrangement links TRBV19 to TRBJ2-5; D is possibly TRBD2 (6 bases). CDR1 LNHDA and CDR2 SQIVND come from the germline V gene (reference sequence). The germline V and J ends were trimmed by 6 bases and 1 base, with 18 bases remaining between them. CDR3 length: 16 amino acids. Here the CDR3 DNA reads TGTGCCAGTAGCCCATTCGGGGGTACCTTCCAAGAGACCCAGTACTTC. This gives the protein CASSPFGGTFQETQYF.

V gene TRBV5-1 combines with J gene TRBJ2-1, with a possible D match to TRBD2 (6 bases). V was pared by 0 bases and J by 8 bases, with 18 bases between. In germline, CDR1 is SGHRS, CDR2 YFSETQ. CDR3 size: 16 residues. CDR3 DNA: TGCGCCAGCAGCTTGGTAGGGACTCCCCTAGACGATGAGCAGTTCTTC. It translates to CASSLVGTPLDDEQFF.

In DNA, the CDR3 is TGTGCCAGCAGTCCACGGCTTACGCCGAGACGGACAGGGTTAAACGAGCAGTACTTC. Protein sequence: CASSPRLTPRRTGLNEQYF. V and J are TRBV27 and TRBJ2-7; TRBD1 aligns across 8 bases. Unmatched junction bases numbered 23, after V lost 5 bases and J lost 5 bases. This CDR3 is built from 19 residues. CDR1 and CDR2 from the germline V gene are MNHEY and SMNVEV (reference sequence).

The V call is TRBV6-5, the J call TRBJ1-4; 9 bases fit TRBD1. Germline CDR1 reads MNHEY; CDR2 reads SVGAGI. J was trimmed by 8 bases and V by 5 bases; bases with no gene match: 9. CDR3 length: 15 amino acids. CDR3 sequence reads: CASSSGQGSDEKLFF. CDR3 in DNA: TGTGCCAGCAGTAGCGGACAGGGGAGTGACGAAAAACTGTTTTTT.

This chain uses TRBV6-4 with TRBJ2-1; 7 bases line up with TRBD2. The trim removed 6 bases at V and 10 bases at J, leaving 12 bases unmatched. The germline CDR1 and CDR2 sequences are MRHNA and SNTAGT. CDR3 length: 14 residues. CDR3 sequence reads: CASSREGWGNEQFF. As DNA, the CDR3 is TGTGCCAGCAGCAGGGAGGGCTGGGGGAACGAGCAGTTCTTC.

The rearrangement joins TRBV5-1 to TRBJ2-5, with D unclear. V shed 3 bases and J shed 1 base, with 10 bases lying between them. CDR1 SGHRS and CDR2 YFSETQ come from the germline V gene. The CDR3 totals 14 residues. CDR3 bases: TGCGCCAGCAGCTCACCCCCTCTCCAAGAGACCCAGTACTTC. It encodes CASSSPPLQETQYF.

CDR3 sequence: CASSSGLRATGGETQYF. For the CDR3, the DNA is TGTGCCAGCAGCTCCGGACTTAGAGCGACTGGGGGGGAGACCCAGTACTTC. The gene calls are TRBV5-8 and TRBJ2-5; a weak D match, TRBD2 (6 bases). Between the trimmed V and J ends, which lost 3 bases and 5 bases, there was a span of 23 bases. Germline V gives CDR1 SGHTS, CDR2 YDEGEE. The CDR3 has 17 amino acids.

V and J are TRBV5-1 and TRBJ2-5; TRBD2 matches 11 bases. V lost 0 bases to trimming and J lost 5 bases; unmatched junction nucleotides: 6. The CDR3 covers 16 residues. The germline V gene encodes CDR1 SGHRS and CDR2 YFSETQ. The CDR3 protein is CASSLETSGTWETQYF. For the CDR3, the DNA is TGCGCCAGCAGCTTGGAGACTAGCGGGACTTGGGAGACCCAGTACTTC. Full variable domain (missing parts from reference TRBV5-1 and TRBJ2-5): KAGVTQTPRYLIKTRGQQVTLSCSPISGHRSVSWYQQTPGQGLQFLFEYFSETQRNKGNFPGRFSGRQFSNSRSEMNVSTLELGDSALYLCASSLETSGTWETQYFGPGTRLLVL.

The genes are TRBV29-1 and TRBJ2-3; TRBD2 matches at 8 bases. V shed 7 bases, J shed 5 bases, and the junction held 11 bases outside the gene matches. The length of the CDR3 is 14 residues. CDR1 SQVTM and CDR2 ANQGSEA come from the germline V gene. CDR3 loop: CSAGPGLVRDTQYF. CDR3 nucleotide sequence: TGCAGCGCCGGGCCGGGACTAGTAAGAGATACGCAGTATTTT.

This rearrangement joins TRBV6-5 to TRBJ1-2; D is unclear. The germline V gene has CDR1 MNHEY and CDR2 SVGAGI. This CDR3 region has 13 residues. This CDR3 is CAALNKLNYGYTF. CDR3 DNA sequence: TGTGCTGCGTTGAACAAGCTTAACTATGGCTACACCTTC.

The table lists this clone with a count of one. The chain joins TRBV19 to TRBJ2-5, with 8 positions matching TRBD1. The length of the CDR3 is 13 residues. With V trimmed by 4 bases and J by 7 bases, 5 bases remained unmatched. Germline CDR1 is LNHDA and CDR2 is SQIVND (reference sequence). CDR3 residues: CASSTGGPGTQYF. The CDR3 DNA follows: TGTGCCAGTAGTACAGGGGGCCCCGGGACCCAGTACTTC. The variable domain in full, with the rest retrieved from reference TRBV19 and TRBJ2-5, is DGGITQSPKYLFRKEGQNVTLSCEQNLNHDAMYWYRQDPGQGLRLIYYSQIVNDFQKGDIAEGYSVSREKKESFPLTVTSAQKNPTAFYLCASSTGGPGTQYFGPGTRLLVL.

V usage is TRBV5-4 and J usage is TRBJ1-5, with no clear D. Between the trimmed V and J ends, which lost 9 bases and 2 bases, there was a span of 18 bases. The length of the CDR3 is 15 residues. Germline lookup yields CDR1 SGHNT and CDR2 YYREEE (reference sequence). The CDR3 is CATSPAGVGNQPQHF. The CDR3 nucleotides are TGTGCCACCTCCCCGGCTGGGGTAGGCAATCAGCCCCAGCATTTT.

The V call is TRBV30, the J call TRBJ1-1; 8 bases agree with TRBD1. The trim removed 4 bases at V and 4 bases at J, leaving 8 bases unmatched. Germline V gives CDR1 GTSNPN, CDR2 SVGIG (reference sequence). The CDR3 runs to 14 residues. CDR3 coding DNA: TGTGCCTGGACATCAGGGGGCGCGGCCACTGAAGCTTTCTTT. It is translated as CAWTSGGAATEAFF.

V is TRBV4-1 and J is TRBJ1-5, with TRBD1 identical over 7 bases. Trimming took 1 base from V and 3 from J; bases not matched to a gene: 9. The CDR3 runs 17 residues. Germline values: CDR1 MGHRA, CDR2 YSYEKL. DNA for the CDR3: TGCGCCAGCAGCCAAGGTATAGGACAGGCACTCAATCAGCCCCAGCATTTT. It is translated as CASSQGIGQALNQPQHF.

The J gene is TRBJ1-5, the V gene TRBV7-9; D gene ambiguous. Germline V CDR1 and CDR2: SEHNR, FQNEAQ (reference sequence). The CDR3 is 16 residues long. The V end was cut by 5 bases, the J end by 1 base, with 15 bases between. This CDR3 is CASSPAGVRSNQPQHF. CDR3 in DNA: TGTGCCAGCAGCCCAGCGGGAGTACGAAGCAATCAGCCCCAGCATTTT.

The CDR3 DNA is TGTGCCAGCAGTGCCCAGGGGGGATTCAATCAGCCCCAGCATTTT. Its protein product is CASSAQGGFNQPQHF. The chain links TRBV6-1 to TRBJ1-5, with 7 bases identical to TRBD1. The CDR3 consists of 15 residues. CDR1 and CDR2 from the germline V gene are MNHNS and SASEGT. The V segment lost 4 bases and the J segment 3 bases; nucleotides outside the gene matches: 6.

This clone was observed a single time. V is TRBV10-1 and J is TRBJ2-3; TRBD2 aligns across 8 bases. The V and J ends lost 5 bases and 8 bases, in that order; junction bases with no gene match: 6. The germline gives CDR1 WNHNN, CDR2 SYGVQD (reference sequence). This CDR3 spans 13 amino acids. CDR3 nucleotide sequence: TGCGCCAGCAGTCCGGGACTAGGGGGTACGCAGTATTTT. Translation gives CASSPGLGGTQYF.

In this sample, this clone turned up once. The rearrangement links TRBV19 to TRBJ2-1, with 10 bases aligning to TRBD2. The CDR3 extends over 18 amino acids. CDR1 is LNHDA and CDR2 is SQIVND in the germline V gene (reference sequence). J gave up 6 bases and V 3 bases, and 14 bases lay outside the gene matches. The CDR3 DNA sequence: TGTGCCAGTAGTATGCCGCCTCTAGCGGGAGCTAGGGGCAATGAGCAGTTCTTC. Its translation: CASSMPPLAGARGNEQFF.

The rearrangement joins TRBV5-1 to TRBJ1-4; D remains ambiguous. Germline values: CDR1 SGHRS, CDR2 YFSETQ. The V gene lost 0 bases and the J gene lost 0 bases, with 12 bases spanning the gap. The CDR3 spans 17 residues. The CDR3 region is CASSLVASRTTNEKLFF. In DNA form, the CDR3 reads TGCGCCAGCAGCTTGGTGGCTAGTCGAACAACTAATGAAAAACTGTTTTTT.

The CDR3 here is CASSPPGLAGGVNEQFF. DNA of the CDR3: TGTGCCAGCAGCCCACCGGGACTAGCGGGAGGAGTAAATGAGCAGTTCTTC. The V call is TRBV7-2, the J call TRBJ2-1; TRBD2 agrees at 15 bases. Per germline, CDR1 SGHTA and CDR2 FQGNSA. The V and J ends lost 5 bases and 7 bases, in that order; junction bases with no gene match: 9. The CDR3 extends over 17 amino acids. Full variable domain (rest looked up from reference TRBV7-2 and TRBJ2-1): GAGVSQSPSNKVTEKGKDVELRCDPISGHTALYWYRQSLGQGLEFLIYFQGNSAPDKSGLPSDRFSAERTGGSVSTLTIQRTQQEDSAVYLCASSPPGLAGGVNEQFFGPGTRLTVL.